This T cell receptor (beta chain) was identified during a study of control samples from healthy donors and cancer patients. This table comes from immunoSEQ multiplex PCR, and its TCRdb copy is limited to in-frame clones, with some not included. The data contain 84,000 or so clones, about nine tenths of them singletons. V lost 4 bases to trimming and J lost 0 bases; unmatched junction nucleotides: 8. The CDR3 is 16 residues long. Germline CDR1 KGHSH, CDR2 LQKENI. J is TRBJ2-7 and V is TRBV18; 8 nucleotides align to TRBD1. The sequence came from a man aged 25 to 40 in good health. The material sequenced was blood. DNA of the CDR3: TGTGCCAGCTCACTAGAGACAGGGGCGGACTCCTACGAGCAGTACTTC. Residues: CASSLETGADSYEQYF.